This T cell receptor (beta chain) was recovered during a study of cytomegalovirus exposure and HLA in healthy donors. Study at large: Counted in an early data release were 85 million or so unique TCRs from HLA-typed donors. Study outcomes and limitations: Previously analyzed data showed that most TCR beta V segments were productive at a frequency of about 90% or about 30%.

To note about this clone: Antigen unknown.

PCR amplification relied on 60 Vbeta primers (plus 13 Jbeta primers). Some clones are missing from TCRdb's copy, which holds only in-frame ones; the method was immunoSEQ multiplex PCR. This sample has more than 200,000 clones, with 55% to 75% found just once. CDR3 size: 15 residues. Per germline, CDR1 SGDLS and CDR2 YYNGEE. The source material was PBMCs. This TCR derives from a man aged 35 to 55 in good health and CMV-seropositive. The chain uses TRBV9 and TRBJ2-5, with D possibly being TRBD2 (5 bases). The J call could be wrong; TRBJ2-7 is a better fit for the DNA end. For the CDR3, the DNA is TGTGCCAGCAGCGTCGGACCTGGGAGCTCCTACGAGCAGTACTTC. Its translation is CASSVGPGSSYEQYF.